A selection of T cell receptor beta chains follows, all from one sample in a study of shared T cell receptors in the human thymus. The protocol was immunoSEQ multiplex PCR, while the TCRdb copy is restricted to in-frame clones and leaves out a portion. The sample has hundreds of thousands of clones, over 75% seen once. The same sample was also used in a study of human thymus T cells.

Sequenced material: thymocytes. The receptors shown here come from a boy in the first two years of life with a congenital heart defect. Each CDR3 is given with its conserved first and last residue. A D gene is named only where the DNA matches it firmly. Some rows mark clone size as missing; the rest say once, few, many or name a class of expanded clone.

TRBV25-1,TRBD1,TRBJ2-7,.,CASSDMGQGSSNEQYF,TGTGCCAGCAGTGACATGGGACAGGGTTCTTCAAACGAGCAGTACTTC
TRBV5-5,TRBD2,TRBJ2-7,.,CASSFLGRRTYEQYF,TGTGCCAGCAGCTTTCTCGGGAGGAGGACCTACGAGCAGTACTTC
TRBV6-5,TRBD1,TRBJ1-2,.,CASSQGQGADGYTF,TGTGCCAGCAGTCAGGGACAGGGGGCTGATGGCTACACCTTC
TRBV10-2,TRBD1,TRBJ1-2,.,CASSTIRQGGNGYTF,TGCGCCAGCAGCACAATTCGACAGGGAGGCAATGGCTACACCTTC
TRBV6-6,.,TRBJ1-3,.,CASSPPRRSSGNTIYF,TGTGCCAGCAGTCCACCCCGGCGGAGCTCTGGAAACACCATATATTTT
TRBV27,TRBD1,TRBJ1-2,.,CASSGTGGIGYGYTF,TGTGCCAGCAGTGGGACAGGGGGCATCGGCTATGGCTACACCTTC
TRBV7-9,TRBD2,TRBJ2-1,.,CASSLGGPGGWAYNEQFF,TGTGCCAGCAGCTTAGGCGGGCCCGGGGGGTGGGCCTACAATGAGCAGTTCTTC
TRBV29-1,.,TRBJ1-1,.,CSVEGGENTEAFF,TGCAGCGTTGAAGGAGGCGAGAACACTGAAGCTTTCTTT
TRBV13,.,TRBJ1-1,.,CASSFRNTEAFF,TGTGCCAGCAGCTTCAGGAACACTGAAGCTTTCTTT
TRBV4-3,.,TRBJ2-1,.,CASSQGVRSPPYNEQFF,TGCGCCAGCAGCCAAGGGGTTAGGAGTCCACCCTACAATGAGCAGTTCTTC
TRBV7-9,.,TRBJ2-7,.,CASSLDPGAGEQYF,TGTGCCAGCAGCTTAGATCCGGGAGCGGGCGAGCAGTACTTC
TRBV15,TRBD2,TRBJ2-7,.,CATSRDGRAYEQYF,TGTGCCACCAGCAGAGATGGGAGGGCGTACGAGCAGTACTTC
TRBV28,TRBD1,TRBJ1-5,.,CASSNRGKNQPQHF,TGTGCCAGCAGCAACAGGGGAAAAAATCAGCCCCAGCATTTT
TRBV5-1,TRBD2,TRBJ2-1,once,CASSATSGRVYEQFF,TGCGCCAGCAGCGCAACTAGCGGGAGAGTGTATGAGCAGTTCTTC
TRBV4-3,TRBD2,TRBJ2-7,few,CASSHWRGEEQYF,TGCGCCAGCAGCCACTGGCGGGGGGAGGAGCAGTACTTC
TRBV30,.,TRBJ2-5,.,CAWSVLRAQETQYF,TGTGCCTGGAGTGTACTCAGGGCGCAAGAGACCCAGTACTTC
TRBV15,.,TRBJ2-4,.,CATSRDPRERYF,TGTGCCACCAGCAGAGACCCACGAGAGAGGTACTTC
TRBV4-3,.,TRBJ1-2,.,CASSPDAAARYGYTF,TGCGCCAGCAGCCCCGACGCCGCGGCCCGCTATGGCTACACCTTC
TRBV25-1,TRBD1,TRBJ1-2,.,CASSVQGDYGYTF,TGTGCCAGCAGTGTACAGGGGGACTATGGCTACACCTTT
TRBV28,.,TRBJ1-2,.,CASSFFHRPNYGYTF,TGTGCCAGCAGTTTTTTTCACAGACCTAACTATGGCTACACCTTC
TRBV28,TRBD1,TRBJ2-7,.,CASSLTGTGEWYEQYF,TGTGCCAGCAGTTTGACCGGGACAGGGGAATGGTACGAGCAGTACTTC
TRBV10-3,TRBD1,TRBJ1-1,.,CAIRDREPLEAFF,TGTGCCATCAGGGACAGGGAACCCCTTGAAGCTTTCTTT
TRBV19,.,TRBJ1-2,few,CASSMNKNGYTF,TGTGCCAGTAGTATGAACAAGAATGGCTACACCTTC
TRBV27,.,TRBJ2-1,.,CASSLAGTYNEQFF,TGTGCCAGCAGTTTGGCGGGGACCTACAATGAGCAGTTCTTC
TRBV9,.,TRBJ2-4,once,CASSVGPVGNIQYF,TGTGCCAGCAGCGTAGGGCCCGTCGGGAACATTCAGTACTTC
TRBV5-1,.,TRBJ1-3,.,CASSLSGKTGNTIYF,TGCGCCAGCAGCTTGTCGGGGAAAACTGGAAACACCATATATTTT
TRBV28,.,TRBJ1-5,.,CASNGTTNQPQHF,TGTGCCAGCAATGGTACCACAAATCAGCCCCAGCATTTT
TRBV6-5,TRBD2,TRBJ2-7,once,CASHTGGRGEQYF,TGTGCCAGCCATACGGGGGGTAGAGGTGAGCAGTACTTC
TRBV29-1,TRBD1,TRBJ2-7,.,CSVSDGTESYEQYF,TGCAGCGTTTCAGATGGGACAGAGTCCTACGAGCAGTACTTC
TRBV5-1,TRBD1,TRBJ1-1,once,CASSSGTGPGDTEAFF,TGCGCCAGCAGCTCCGGGACAGGGCCTGGGGACACTGAAGCTTTCTTT
TRBV15,.,TRBJ1-1,.,CATSRERDTTPMNTEAFF,TGTGCCACCAGCAGAGAGAGAGATACGACACCGATGAACACTGAAGCTTTCTTT